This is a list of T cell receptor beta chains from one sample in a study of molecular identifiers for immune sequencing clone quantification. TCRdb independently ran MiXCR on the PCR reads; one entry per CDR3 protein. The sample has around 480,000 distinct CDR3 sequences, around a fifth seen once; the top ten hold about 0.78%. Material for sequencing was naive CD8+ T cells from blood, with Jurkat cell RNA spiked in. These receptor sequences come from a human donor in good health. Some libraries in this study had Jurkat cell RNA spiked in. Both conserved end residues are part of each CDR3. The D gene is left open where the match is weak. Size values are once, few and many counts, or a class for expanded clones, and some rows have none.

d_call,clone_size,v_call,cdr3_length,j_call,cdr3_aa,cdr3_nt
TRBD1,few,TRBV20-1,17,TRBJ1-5,CSAKLYQDREINQPQHF,TGCAGTGCCAAGCTATACCAGGACAGGGAAATCAATCAGCCCCAGCATTTT
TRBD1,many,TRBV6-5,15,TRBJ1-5,CASSFGTGGNQPQHF,TGTGCCAGCAGTTTCGGGACAGGGGGGAATCAGCCCCAGCATTTT
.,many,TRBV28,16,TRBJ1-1,CASSFGQGPMNTEAFF,TGTGCCAGCAGTTTCGGCCAGGGACCTATGAACACTGAAGCTTTCTTT
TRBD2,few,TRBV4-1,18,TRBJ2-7,CASSQEFTGLAGTYEQYF,TGCGCCAGCAGCCAAGAGTTTACCGGACTAGCGGGAACCTACGAGCAGTACTTC
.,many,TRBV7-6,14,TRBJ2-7,CASSPTGGQYEQYF,TGTGCCAGCAGCCCTACCGGGGGGCAGTACGAGCAGTACTTC
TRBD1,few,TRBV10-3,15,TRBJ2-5,CAISTSTGGLETQYF,TGTGCCATCAGTACATCGACAGGGGGTCTCGAGACCCAGTACTTC
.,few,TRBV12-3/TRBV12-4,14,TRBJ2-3,CASSFQGLPDTQYF,TGTGCCAGCAGTTTTCAGGGTTTGCCAGATACGCAGTATTTT
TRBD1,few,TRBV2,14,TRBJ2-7,CASSEVGTGSEQYF,TGTGCCAGCAGTGAAGTTGGGACAGGGAGCGAGCAGTACTTC
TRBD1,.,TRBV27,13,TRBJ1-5,CASGTGGNQPQHF,TGTGCCAGCGGAACAGGGGGCAATCAGCCCCAGCATTTT
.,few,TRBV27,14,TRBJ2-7,CASSFSVGLYEQYF,TGTGCCAGCAGTTTCTCGGTCGGCTTGTACGAGCAGTACTTC
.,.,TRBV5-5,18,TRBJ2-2,CASSLLIMGRGDTGEPFF,TGTGCCAGCAGCTTGCTCATTATGGGCAGGGGGGACACCGGGGAGCCGTTTTTT
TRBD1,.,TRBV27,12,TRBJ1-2,CASGQGADGYTF,TGTGCCAGTGGACAGGGGGCAGATGGCTACACCTTC